The source of this T cell receptor beta chain is a study of CD4+ T cells in melanoma. Some clones are missing from TCRdb's copy, which holds only in-frame ones; the method was immunoSEQ multiplex PCR. The sample lists 110,000 to 150,000 clones, about nine tenths occurring once. V was shortened by 4 bases and J by 3 bases, with 13 bases between the two germline ends. CDR3 length: 14 amino acids. The germline gives CDR1 WSHSY, CDR2 SAAADI. Study-level points and caveats: Reportedly, melanoma neoantigen-specific CD4+ T cells showed varied differentiation states.

For this clone: The antigen remains unidentified.

The chain joins TRBV10-2 to TRBJ2-7; no firm D call. This receptor was identified in a human donor with melanoma. This chain's CDR3 is CASSGPVSFYEQYF. CDR3 nucleotides: TGCGCCAGCAGTGGTCCGGTGTCTTTCTACGAGCAGTACTTC.